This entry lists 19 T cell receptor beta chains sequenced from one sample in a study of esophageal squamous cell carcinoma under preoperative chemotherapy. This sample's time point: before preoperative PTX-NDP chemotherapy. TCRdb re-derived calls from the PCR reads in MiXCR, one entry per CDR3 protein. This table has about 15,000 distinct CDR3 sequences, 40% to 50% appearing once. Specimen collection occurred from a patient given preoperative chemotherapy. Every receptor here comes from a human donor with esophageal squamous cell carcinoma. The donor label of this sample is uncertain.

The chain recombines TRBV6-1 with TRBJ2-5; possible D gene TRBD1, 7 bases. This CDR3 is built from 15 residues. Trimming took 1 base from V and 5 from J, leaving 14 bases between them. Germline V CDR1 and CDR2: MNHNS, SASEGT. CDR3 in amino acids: CASSEEAGGHETQYF. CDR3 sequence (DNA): TGTGCCAGCAGTGAAGAGGCAGGGGGGCACGAGACCCAGTACTTC.

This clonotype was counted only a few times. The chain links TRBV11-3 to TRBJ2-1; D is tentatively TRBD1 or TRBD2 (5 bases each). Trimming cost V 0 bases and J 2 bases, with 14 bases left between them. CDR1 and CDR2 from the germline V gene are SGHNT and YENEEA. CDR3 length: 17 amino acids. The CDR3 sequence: CASSLDLAGSPYNEQFF. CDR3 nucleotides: TGTGCCAGCAGCTTAGATCTGGCAGGGAGCCCCTACAATGAGCAGTTCTTC.

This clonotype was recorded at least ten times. The CDR3 nucleotides are TGTGCCAGCAGCTTAAGACTAGCGGGAGGGCCAAATGAGCAGTTCTTC. It is translated as CASSLRLAGGPNEQFF. The chain couples TRBV7-8 to TRBJ2-1, with 14 bases identical to TRBD2. V was clipped by 2 bases and J by 7 bases; unmatched bases: 4. Germline V gives CDR1 SGHVS, CDR2 FQNEAQ. This CDR3 is built from 16 residues.

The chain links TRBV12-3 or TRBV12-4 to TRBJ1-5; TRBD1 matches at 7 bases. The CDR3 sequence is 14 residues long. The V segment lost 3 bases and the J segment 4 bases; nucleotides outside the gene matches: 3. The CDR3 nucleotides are TGTGCCAGCAGTTTTAGGGACAGTAATCAGCCCCAGCATTTT. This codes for CASSFRDSNQPQHF.

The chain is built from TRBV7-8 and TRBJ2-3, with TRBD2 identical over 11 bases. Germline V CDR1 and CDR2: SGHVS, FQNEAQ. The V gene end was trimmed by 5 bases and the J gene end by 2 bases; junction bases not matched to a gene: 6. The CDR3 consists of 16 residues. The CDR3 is CASSVGLAGNTDTQYF. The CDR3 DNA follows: TGTGCCAGCAGCGTCGGACTAGCGGGCAACACAGATACGCAGTATTTT.

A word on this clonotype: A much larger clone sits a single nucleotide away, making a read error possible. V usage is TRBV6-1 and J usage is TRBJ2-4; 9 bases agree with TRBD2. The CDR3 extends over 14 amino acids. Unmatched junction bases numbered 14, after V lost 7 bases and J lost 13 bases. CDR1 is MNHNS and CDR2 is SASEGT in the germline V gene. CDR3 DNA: TGTGCCAGCAACGAGCGGGAGGCGAGAGGGGAGCAGTACTTC. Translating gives CASNEREARGEQYF.

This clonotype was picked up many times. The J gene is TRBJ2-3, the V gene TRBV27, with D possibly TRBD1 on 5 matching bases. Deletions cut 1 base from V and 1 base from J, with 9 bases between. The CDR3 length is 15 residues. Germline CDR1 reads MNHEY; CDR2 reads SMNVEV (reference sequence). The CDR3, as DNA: TGTGCCAGCAGTTTATTCGGCAGGGGCACAGATACGCAGTATTTT. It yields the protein CASSLFGRGTDTQYF.

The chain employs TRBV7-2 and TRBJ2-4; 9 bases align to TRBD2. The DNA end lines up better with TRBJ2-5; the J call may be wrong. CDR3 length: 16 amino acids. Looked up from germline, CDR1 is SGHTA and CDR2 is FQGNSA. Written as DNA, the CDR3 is TGTGCCAGCGCGGGGCGGGGGGGCCGGGACCAAGAGACCCAGTACTTC. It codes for CASAGRGGRDQETQYF.

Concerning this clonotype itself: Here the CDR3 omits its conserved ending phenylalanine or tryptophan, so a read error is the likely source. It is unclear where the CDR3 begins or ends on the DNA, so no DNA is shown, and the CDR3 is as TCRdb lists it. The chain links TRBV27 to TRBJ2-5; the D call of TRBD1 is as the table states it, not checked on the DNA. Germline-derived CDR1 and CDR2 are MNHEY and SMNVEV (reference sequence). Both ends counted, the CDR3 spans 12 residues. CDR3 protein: CASSLSGPTEQS.

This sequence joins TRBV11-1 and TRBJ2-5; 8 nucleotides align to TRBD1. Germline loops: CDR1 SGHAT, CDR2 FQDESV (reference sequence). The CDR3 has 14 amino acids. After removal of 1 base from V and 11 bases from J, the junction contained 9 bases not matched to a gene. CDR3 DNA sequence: TGTGCCAGCAGCTTAGGGACAGGGTACAATGAGCAGTACTTC. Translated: CASSLGTGYNEQYF.

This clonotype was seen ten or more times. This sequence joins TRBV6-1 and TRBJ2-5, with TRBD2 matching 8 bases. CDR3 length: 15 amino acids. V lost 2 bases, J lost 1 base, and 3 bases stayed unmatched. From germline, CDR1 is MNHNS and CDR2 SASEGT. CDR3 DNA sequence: TGTGCCAGCAGTGAATCTAGCGGGTCCCAAGAGACCCAGTACTTC. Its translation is CASSESSGSQETQYF.

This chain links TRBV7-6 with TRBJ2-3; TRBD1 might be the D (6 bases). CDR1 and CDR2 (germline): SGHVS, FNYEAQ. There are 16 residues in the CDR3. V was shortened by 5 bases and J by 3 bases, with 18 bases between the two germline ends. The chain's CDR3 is CASSLLTGEGTDTQYF. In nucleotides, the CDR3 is TGTGCCAGCAGCCTATTGACAGGAGAGGGGACAGATACGCAGTATTTT.

The CDR3, as DNA: TGTGCCAGCAGCCAGGAGTCTAGGGGCGATGAGCAGTTCTTC. Protein sequence: CASSQESRGDEQFF. The rearrangement uses TRBV7-3 and TRBJ2-1; tentative D call: TRBD1 (5 bases). V gave up 5 bases and J gave up 8 bases, with 16 bases separating them. CDR1 and CDR2 (germline): SGHTA, FQGTGA. CDR3 length equals 14 residues.

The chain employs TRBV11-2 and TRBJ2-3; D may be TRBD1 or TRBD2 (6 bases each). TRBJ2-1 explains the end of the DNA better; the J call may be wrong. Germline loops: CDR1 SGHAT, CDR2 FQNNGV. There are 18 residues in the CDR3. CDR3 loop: CASSFRGFEGGPYNEQFF. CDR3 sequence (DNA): TGTGCCAGCAGCTTTCGGGGGTTTGAGGGGGGCCCCTACAATGAGCAGTTCTTC.

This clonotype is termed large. The CDR3 loop is CASSLGTSSRNEQFF. CDR3 nucleotides: TGTGCCAGCAGCTTAGGGACTAGCAGCCGGAATGAGCAGTTCTTC. J is TRBJ2-1 and V is TRBV11-3; 8 bases align to TRBD2. CDR3 length: 15 amino acids. J lost 7 bases, V lost 1 base, and 6 bases had no gene match. In germline, CDR1 is SGHNT, CDR2 YENEEA.

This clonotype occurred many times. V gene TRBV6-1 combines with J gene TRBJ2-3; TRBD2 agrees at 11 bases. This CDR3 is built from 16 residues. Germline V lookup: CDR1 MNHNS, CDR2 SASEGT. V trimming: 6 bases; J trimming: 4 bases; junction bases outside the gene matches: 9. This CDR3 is CASSLNLAGGSDTQYF. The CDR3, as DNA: TGTGCCAGCAGCCTAAACCTAGCGGGAGGTTCAGATACGCAGTATTTT.

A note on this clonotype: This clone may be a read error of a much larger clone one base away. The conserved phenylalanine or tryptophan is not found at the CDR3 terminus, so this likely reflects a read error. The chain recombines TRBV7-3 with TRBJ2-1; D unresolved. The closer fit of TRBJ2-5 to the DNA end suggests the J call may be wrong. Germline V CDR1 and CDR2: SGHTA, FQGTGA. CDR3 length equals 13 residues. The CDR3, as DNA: TGTGCCAGCAGCACCACACACCAAGAGACCCAGTACTCC. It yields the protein CASSTTHQETQYS.

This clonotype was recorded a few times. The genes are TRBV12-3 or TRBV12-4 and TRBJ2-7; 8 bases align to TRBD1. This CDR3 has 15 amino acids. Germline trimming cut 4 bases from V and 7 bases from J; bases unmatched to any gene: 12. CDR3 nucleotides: TGTGCCAGCAGTTCGAGACAGGGGCAAGGTAGGGAGCAGTACTTC. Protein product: CASSSRQGQGREQYF.

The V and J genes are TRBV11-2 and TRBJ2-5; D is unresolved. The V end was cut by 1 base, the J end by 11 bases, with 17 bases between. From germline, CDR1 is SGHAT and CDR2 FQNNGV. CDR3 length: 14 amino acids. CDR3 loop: CASSLGPQDNEQYF. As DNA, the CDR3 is TGTGCCAGCAGCTTAGGGCCACAAGACAATGAGCAGTACTTC.